This T cell receptor beta chain was found in a study of blood T cell repertoires in COVID-19. Here immunoSEQ multiplex PCR was the method, and the copy in TCRdb shows in-frame clones only, minus some. The sample consists of roughly 160,000 clones, almost 85% of them appearing once. V was cut by 0 bases and J by 0 bases, with 13 bases left in between. The CDR3 extends over 16 amino acids. Germline V gene sequence: CDR1 SGHDT, CDR2 YYEEEE. V and J are TRBV5-6 and TRBJ2-7; D remains unclear. Sequencing used peripheral blood. This clonotype was sampled from a man aged 18-30 years with active or convalescent COVID-19. The CDR3 sequence is CASSLGGQFVSYEQYF. The CDR3 nucleotides read TGTGCCAGCAGCTTGGGAGGCCAGTTCGTCTCCTACGAGCAGTACTTC.